This entry concerns a single T cell receptor (beta chain). Profiling relied on immunoSEQ multiplex PCR, and the TCRdb table lists in-frame clones only, not all of them. Of 70,000 to 95,000 clones detected, around 88% appear once; the ten largest clones hold about 0.72%. This CDR3 contains 16 residues. The germline V gene encodes CDR1 GTSNPN and CDR2 SVGIG (reference sequence). V shed 5 bases and J 7 bases; nucleotides not matched to a gene: 19. This record comes from a study of OX40 agonist ivuxolimab in advanced cancers. The source is an adult with an advanced solid tumor such as melanoma, head and neck, liver or kidney cancer. The specimen comprised CD4+ or CD8+ T cells sorted from blood, sampled in a trial of the OX40 agonist ivuxolimab. The V and J genes are TRBV30 and TRBJ2-7; 8 bases are a match to TRBD2. DNA of the CDR3: TGTGCCTGGGCCGGCCGACTAAGCGGGAGTGTTTATGAGCAGTACTTC. It encodes CAWAGRLSGSVYEQYF.